These T cell receptor beta chains were read from a single sample in a study of T-cell reconstitution after alpha-beta-depleted transplantation in children. TCRdb reanalysed the PCR reads using MiXCR and keeps one entry per CDR3 protein. The profile shows a few hundred thousand distinct CDR3 sequences, 13% of them singletons. The sequences come from PBMCs, mostly from graft donor cells, collected 360 days after TCRalphabeta/CD19-depleted stem cell transplant. These receptors all stem from a male patient aged 10-17 years who had a stem cell transplant for acute myeloid leukemia, so the T cells may come from the graft donor. Both conserved end residues are part of each CDR3. The D gene is left open where the match is weak. A clone size is listed for some rows: how often the clone was seen (once, few, many), or a class if it is expanded.

D gene,clone size,V gene,J gene,CDR3 protein,CDR3 DNA
TRBD1,-,TRBV7-9,TRBJ1-2,CASSHLRGNYGYTF,TGTGCCAGCAGCCATCTCAGGGGGAACTATGGCTACACCTTC
-,many,TRBV20-1,TRBJ2-1,CSARGLGGNGNEQFF,TGCAGTGCTAGAGGGCTGGGGGGTAACGGGAATGAGCAGTTCTTC
-,many,TRBV12-3/TRBV12-4,TRBJ2-2,CAYRPPSNNGELFF,TGTGCCTACCGCCCCCCCTCGAATAACGGGGAGCTGTTTTTT
-,few,TRBV27,TRBJ1-5,CASSLYPDRRGNQPQHF,TGTGCCAGCAGTTTATACCCCGACAGGCGGGGCAATCAGCCCCAGCATTTT
-,few,TRBV6-5,TRBJ2-7,CASSYQAGEQYF,TGTGCCAGCAGTTATCAGGCGGGGGAGCAGTACTTC
TRBD2,many,TRBV29-1,TRBJ2-1,CSVGFPGLADEQFF,TGCAGCGTTGGATTTCCGGGACTAGCGGATGAGCAGTTCTTC
TRBD2,-,TRBV20-1,TRBJ2-5,CSAIPAGGLQETQYF,TGCAGTGCTATACCAGCGGGAGGCCTCCAAGAGACCCAGTACTTC
TRBD1,few,TRBV12-3/TRBV12-4,TRBJ2-3,CASSRPTGDLLTDTQYF,TGTGCCAGCAGTCGCCCGACAGGGGACTTACTCACAGATACGCAGTATTTT
TRBD2,-,TRBV20-1,TRBJ2-2,CSARNPSGRAAGELFF,TGCAGTGCTAGAAATCCTAGCGGGAGGGCCGCCGGGGAGCTGTTTTTT
-,few,TRBV28,TRBJ2-4,CASSLTRPGAKNIQYF,TGTGCCAGCAGTTTAACGCGCCCTGGGGCCAAAAACATTCAGTACTTC
TRBD1,many,TRBV7-7,TRBJ2-3,CASSLRGPADTQYF,TGTGCTAGCAGCTTAAGGGGGCCGGCAGATACGCAGTATTTT
TRBD1,-,TRBV30,TRBJ1-1,CAWSGDRGLGTEAFF,TGTGCCTGGAGCGGAGACAGGGGGTTGGGCACTGAAGCTTTCTTT
TRBD1,many,TRBV5-1,TRBJ1-1,CASSFSLSGTGDSREAFF,TGCGCCAGCAGCTTCTCATTATCCGGGACAGGGGACTCAAGGGAAGCTTTCTTT
-,-,TRBV12-3/TRBV12-4,TRBJ2-7,CASSLVQESYEQYF,TGTGCCAGCAGTTTAGTACAGGAGTCCTACGAGCAGTACTTC
-,-,TRBV10-3,TRBJ2-2,CAISDWAGGRALGELFF,TGTGCCATCAGTGATTGGGCCGGAGGGCGAGCGTTGGGGGAGCTGTTTTTT
TRBD2,few,TRBV7-9,TRBJ2-3,CASSTRAGESTDTQYF,TGTGCCAGCAGCACCCGGGCGGGGGAGAGCACAGATACGCAGTATTTT
TRBD2,-,TRBV5-1,TRBJ2-2,CASSFVLAGVGDTGELFF,TGCGCCAGCAGCTTCGTGTTAGCGGGAGTCGGGGACACCGGGGAGCTGTTTTTT